This entry concerns a single T cell receptor beta chain. This table comes from immunoSEQ multiplex PCR, and its TCRdb copy is limited to in-frame clones, with some not included. The sample shows 91,000 or so clones, roughly 78% of them seen only once. The data belong to a study of blood T cell repertoires in COVID-19. Study information: In each case, the material was cDNA or gDNA derived from T cells, B-cell-depleted T cells, or PBMCs.

The CDR3 loop spans 15 amino acids. Germline CDR1 MDHEN, CDR2 SYDVKM. The V gene lost 7 bases and the J gene lost 4 bases, with 19 bases spanning the gap. The gene calls are TRBV28 and TRBJ2-5; the D gene is possibly TRBD2 (7 bases). The sequence was obtained from a man aged 45-65 years with active or convalescent COVID-19. Sequenced: peripheral blood. CDR3 in DNA: TGTGCCAGCATGTATGGAGGGGGGGCCAGAGAGACCCAGTACTTC. Residues: CASMYGGGARETQYF.